These 13 T cell receptor beta chains were all obtained from the same sample, sequenced in a study of blood T cell repertoires in COVID-19. Generated by immunoSEQ multiplex PCR, the TCRdb table keeps only in-frame clones and is missing some. The sample carries 200,000 to 250,000 clones, around 86% recorded once. The sequenced sample was peripheral blood. These receptors were collected from a woman aged 50 to 60 with COVID-19, enrolled during active disease.

Only one count was recorded for this clone. This chain connects TRBV2 to TRBJ1-2; possible D gene TRBD1, 5 bases. Germline V gene sequence: CDR1 SNHLY, CDR2 FYNNEI. The CDR3 consists of 13 residues. Trimming pared 7 bases from V and 4 bases from J, leaving 13 bases between. The CDR3 coding sequence is TGTGCCAGCATCCCCCTACAGGTCTATGGCTACACCTTC. Translation: CASIPLQVYGYTF.

This chain joins TRBV6-1 and TRBJ2-7, with D possibly TRBD1 on 5 matching bases. CDR1 is MNHNS and CDR2 is SASEGT in the germline V gene. Deletions cut 3 bases from V and 0 bases from J, with 9 bases between. This CDR3 spans 14 amino acids. The CDR3 protein is CASSDQTVSYEQYV. The CDR3 DNA reads as TGTGCCAGCAGTGACCAGACAGTCTCCTACGAGCAGTACGTC.

The CDR3, as DNA: TGTGCCAGCAGTTACGTAGCGGGAGGTGGAAACACCATATATTTT. Translated, it gives CASSYVAGGGNTIYF. The chain links TRBV6-6 to TRBJ1-3; D unresolved. This CDR3 comprises 15 residues. V was shortened by 2 bases and J by 3 bases, with 11 bases between the two germline ends. Looked up from germline, CDR1 is MNHNY and CDR2 is SVGAGI (reference sequence).

The chain joins TRBV21-1 to TRBJ1-1. TRBV21-1 is annotated as a pseudogene. The CDR3 runs to 15 residues. This CDR3 reads CASSTFRGMNTEAFF. The CDR3 DNA follows: TGTGCCAGCAGCACGTTTCGGGGGATGAACACTGAAGCTTTCTTT.

The chain combines TRBV5-1 with TRBJ2-5; 7 bases align to TRBD2. This CDR3 has 16 amino acids. Germline V gene sequence: CDR1 SGHRS, CDR2 YFSETQ. V trimming: 0 bases; J trimming: 2 bases; junction bases outside the gene matches: 7. CDR3 residues: CASSLAPASGQETQYF. CDR3 sequence (DNA): TGCGCCAGCAGCTTGGCACCCGCTAGCGGACAAGAGACCCAGTACTTC.

The V and J genes are TRBV2 and TRBJ2-7, with D unclear. The CDR3 has 12 residues. CDR1 is SNHLY and CDR2 is FYNNEI in the germline V gene. Between the trimmed V and J ends, which lost 3 bases and 3 bases, there was a span of 6 bases. The CDR3 sequence: CASSEVSYEQYV. CDR3 bases: TGTGCCAGCAGTGAGGTTAGCTACGAGCAGTACGTC.

This clone has a single count. The chain has TRBV5-4 and TRBJ2-5, with D perhaps TRBD2 (6 bases). Trimming shortened V by 0 bases and J by 4 bases, and 10 bases separated the two germline ends. Per the germline V gene, CDR1 is SGHNT and CDR2 is YYREEE (reference sequence). The CDR3 totals 14 residues. CDR3 bases: TGTGCCAGCAGCTTGGGACTAGTGGTAGAGACCCAGTACTTC. This codes for CASSLGLVVETQYF.

The chain's CDR3 is CASSQDQWEVEEKLFF. As DNA, the CDR3 is TGCGCCAGCAGCCAAGATCAGTGGGAGGTTGAAGAAAAACTGTTTTTT. The rearrangement joins TRBV4-1 to TRBJ1-4; D not resolved. The germline V gene has CDR1 MGHRA and CDR2 YSYEKL. Between the trimmed V and J ends, which lost 0 bases and 8 bases, there was a span of 16 bases. CDR3 length: 16 amino acids.

V is TRBV24-1 and J is TRBJ1-2; D might be TRBD1 (6 bases). This CDR3 is built from 13 residues. CDR1 KGHDR and CDR2 SFDVKD come from the germline V gene. The V end lost 5 bases, the J end lost 5 bases, and 11 bases lay between the germline ends. The chain's CDR3 is CATSAGRGYGYTF. The CDR3 bases are TGTGCCACCAGTGCCGGAAGGGGGTATGGCTACACCTTC.

V is TRBV3-1 (or the pseudogene TRBV3-2) and J is TRBJ2-2, with 11 nucleotides matching TRBD1. Losses at the gene ends were 4 bases for V and 4 bases for J; bases not matched to a gene: 2. The CDR3 covers 15 residues. In germline, CDR1 is LGHDT, CDR2 YNNKEL (reference sequence). Here the CDR3 DNA reads TGTGCCAGCAGCCTGGGGACAGGGGGCACCGGGGAGCTGTTTTTT. Translating it yields CASSLGTGGTGELFF.

The V gene is TRBV6-2 or TRBV6-3, the J gene TRBJ2-7; 10 nucleotides match TRBD1. V lost 5 bases and J lost 3; bases outside the gene matches: 4. The CDR3 is made up of 14 amino acids. Germline CDR1 is MNHEY and CDR2 is SVGEGT. The CDR3 is CASSTWDRGYEQYF. As DNA, the CDR3 is TGTGCCAGCAGTACCTGGGACAGGGGCTACGAGCAGTACTTC.

The rearrangement joins TRBV19 to TRBJ1-4; D is unclear. The length of the CDR3 is 19 residues. CDR1 is LNHDA, CDR2 SQIVND, per germline (reference sequence). Trimming cost V 4 bases and J 2 bases, with 23 bases left between them. The CDR3 DNA reads TGTGCCAGTAGTAAGAGGCGGGAATTAGGGATCTCTACTAATGAAAAACTGTTTTTT. Its protein is CASSKRRELGISTNEKLFF.

This chain uses TRBV30 with TRBJ1-6; D is possibly TRBD1 (5 bases). Germline CDR1 reads GTSNPN; CDR2 reads SVGIG (reference sequence). CDR3 size: 15 residues. The V gene lost 3 bases and the J gene lost 4 bases, with 13 bases spanning the gap. The CDR3 DNA reads as TGTGCCTGGAGGACTCTAGACAGTTATAATTCACCCCTCCACTTT. It yields the protein CAWRTLDSYNSPLHF.